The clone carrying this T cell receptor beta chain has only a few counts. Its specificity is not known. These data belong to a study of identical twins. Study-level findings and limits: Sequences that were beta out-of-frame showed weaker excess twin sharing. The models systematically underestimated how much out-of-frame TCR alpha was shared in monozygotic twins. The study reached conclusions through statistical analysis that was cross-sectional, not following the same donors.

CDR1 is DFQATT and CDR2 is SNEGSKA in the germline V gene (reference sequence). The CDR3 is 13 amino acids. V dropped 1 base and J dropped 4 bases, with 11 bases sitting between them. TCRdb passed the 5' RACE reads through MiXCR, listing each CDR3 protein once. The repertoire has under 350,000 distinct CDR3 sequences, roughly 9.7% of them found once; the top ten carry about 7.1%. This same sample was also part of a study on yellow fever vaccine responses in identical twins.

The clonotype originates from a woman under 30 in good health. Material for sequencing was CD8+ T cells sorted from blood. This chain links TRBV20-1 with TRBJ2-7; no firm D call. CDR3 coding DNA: TGCAGTGCTAGAGGGACCTTAATGTACGAGCAGTACTTC. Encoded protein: CSARGTLMYEQYF.